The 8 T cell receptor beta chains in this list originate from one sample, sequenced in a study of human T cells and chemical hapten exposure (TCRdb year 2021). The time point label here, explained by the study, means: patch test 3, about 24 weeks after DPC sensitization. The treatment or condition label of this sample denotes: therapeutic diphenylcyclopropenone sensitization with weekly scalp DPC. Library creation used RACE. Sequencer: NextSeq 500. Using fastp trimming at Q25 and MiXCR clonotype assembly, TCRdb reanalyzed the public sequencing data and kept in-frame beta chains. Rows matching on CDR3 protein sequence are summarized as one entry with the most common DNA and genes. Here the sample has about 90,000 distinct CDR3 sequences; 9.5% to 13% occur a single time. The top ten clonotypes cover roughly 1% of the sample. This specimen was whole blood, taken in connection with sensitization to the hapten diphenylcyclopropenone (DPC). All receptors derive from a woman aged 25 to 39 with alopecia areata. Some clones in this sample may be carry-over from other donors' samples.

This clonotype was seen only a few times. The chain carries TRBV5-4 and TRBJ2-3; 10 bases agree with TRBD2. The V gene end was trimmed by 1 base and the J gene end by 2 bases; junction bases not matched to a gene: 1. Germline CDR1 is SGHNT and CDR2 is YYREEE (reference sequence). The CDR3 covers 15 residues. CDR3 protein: CASSLTSGNTDTQYF. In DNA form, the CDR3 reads TGTGCCAGCAGCTTGACTAGCGGGAACACAGATACGCAGTATTTT.

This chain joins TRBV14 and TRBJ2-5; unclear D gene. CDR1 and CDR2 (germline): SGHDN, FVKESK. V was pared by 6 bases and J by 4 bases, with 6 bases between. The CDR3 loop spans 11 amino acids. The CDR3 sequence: CASRPRETQYF. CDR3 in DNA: TGTGCCAGCAGGCCTCGAGAGACCCAGTACTTC.

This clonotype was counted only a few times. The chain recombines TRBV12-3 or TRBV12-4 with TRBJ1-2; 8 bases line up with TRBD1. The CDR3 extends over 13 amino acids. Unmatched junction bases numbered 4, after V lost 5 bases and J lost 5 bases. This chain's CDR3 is CASSLGQGYGYTF. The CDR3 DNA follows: TGTGCCAGCAGTCTCGGACAGGGTTATGGCTACACCTTC.

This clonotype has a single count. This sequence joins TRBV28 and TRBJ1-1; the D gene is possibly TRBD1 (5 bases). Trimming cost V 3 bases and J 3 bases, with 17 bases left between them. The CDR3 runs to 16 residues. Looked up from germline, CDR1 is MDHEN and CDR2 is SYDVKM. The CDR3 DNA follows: TGTGCCAGCAGTTTCCAACTGCTCTTAGGGGACACTGAAGCTTTCTTT. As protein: CASSFQLLLGDTEAFF. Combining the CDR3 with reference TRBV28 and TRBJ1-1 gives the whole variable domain DVKVTQSSRYLVKRTGEKVFLECVQDMDHENMFWYRQDPGLGLRLIYFSYDVKMKEKGDIPEGYSVSREKKERFSLILESASTNQTSMYLCASSFQLLLGDTEAFFGQGTRLTVV.

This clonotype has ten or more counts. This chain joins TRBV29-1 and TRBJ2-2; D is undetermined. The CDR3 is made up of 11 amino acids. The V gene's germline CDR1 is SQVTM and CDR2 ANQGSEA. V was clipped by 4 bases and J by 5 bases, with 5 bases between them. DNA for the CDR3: TGCAGCGTTGGAGAGACCGGGGAGCTGTTTTTT. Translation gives CSVGETGELFF.

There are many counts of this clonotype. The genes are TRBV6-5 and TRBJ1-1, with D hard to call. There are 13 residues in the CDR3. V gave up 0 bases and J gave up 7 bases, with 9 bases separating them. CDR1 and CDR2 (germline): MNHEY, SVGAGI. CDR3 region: CASSYSKGLEAFF. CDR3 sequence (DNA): TGTGCCAGCAGTTACTCCAAAGGGCTTGAAGCTTTCTTT.

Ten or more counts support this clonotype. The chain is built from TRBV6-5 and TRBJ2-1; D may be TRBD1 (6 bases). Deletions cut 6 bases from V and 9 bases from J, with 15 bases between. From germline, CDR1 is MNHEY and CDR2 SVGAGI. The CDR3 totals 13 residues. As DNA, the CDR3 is TGTGCCAGCAGGGAACAGGGTAGGGGTGAGCAGTTCTTC. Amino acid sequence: CASREQGRGEQFF.

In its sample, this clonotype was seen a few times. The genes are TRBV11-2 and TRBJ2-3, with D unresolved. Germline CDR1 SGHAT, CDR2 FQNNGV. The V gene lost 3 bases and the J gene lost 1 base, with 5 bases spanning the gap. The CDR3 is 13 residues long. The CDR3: CASSFTGTDTQYF. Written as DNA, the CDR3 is TGTGCCAGCAGCTTTACTGGCACAGATACGCAGTATTTT. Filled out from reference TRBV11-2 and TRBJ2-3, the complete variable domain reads EAGVAQSPRYKIIEKRQSVAFWCNPISGHATLYWYQQILGQGPKLLIQFQNNGVVDDSQLPKDRFSAERLKGVDSTLKIQPAKLEDSAVYLCASSFTGTDTQYFGPGTRLTVL.